This paragraph covers one T cell receptor (beta chain) sequence. Antigen: not known. This record comes from a study of vaccination and CD4 T cells after COVID-19. Study summary: The interval from dose two to post-vaccine sampling had a median of approximately 70 days, and it ranged from 14 to 241. In culture, cells were exposed to overlapping spike peptides from SARS-CoV-2, HCoV-NL63, HCoV-OC43 and HCoV-229E. Some control cultures received a CEFX pool, which served as the positive control. Others received an HIV-1 Nef pool or no peptide.

Trimming removed 6 bases from V and 3 bases from J, with 15 bases in between. This CDR3 contains 15 residues. From germline, CDR1 is LNHDA and CDR2 SQIVND (reference sequence). Study observations and caveats: For convalescent patients, a median around 90% of reactive clones surfaced exclusively after vaccination.

The Oncomine TCR Beta short-read assay was what sequenced the DNA obtained from cultured CD4+ T cells. From the PCR reads, TCRdb called clonotypes with MiXCR, one entry per CDR3 protein. Among around 10,000 distinct CDR3 sequences, around 75% were seen once, and the ten largest hold roughly 7.5%. Treatment indicated: roughly 10-day PBMC culture with coronavirus spike peptide pools or control peptides (ViraFEST assay). The rearrangement joins TRBV19 to TRBJ1-5; no definite D call. Sequencing was performed on CD4+ T cells from blood, cultured in vitro. The sequence came from a human donor who had recovered from COVID-19. The CDR3 nucleotides are TGTGCCAGTAGCTCAGGAGGTACCTACAATCAGCCCCAGCATTTT. Translation: CASSSGGTYNQPQHF.